This TCR beta chain is drawn from a study of cytomegalovirus exposure and HLA in healthy donors (dated by TCRdb to about 2017). A note on the overall study: According to an earlier analysis of several hundred of the donors, about 179 million T cells yielded 117 million unique TCR beta sequences and around 280 Gb of sequence data. Rather than drawing on any new phenotypic data, the later analysis identified candidate immune exposures from TCR beta sequences and the way those sequences occurred across donors. Genome-wide SNP genotypes for about 55% of the roughly 670 donors were used in a later genetic analysis, which treated that subset as a discovery cohort. In an earlier analysis of about 590 of the donors, high-throughput TCR beta sequencing was used to judge whether each TCR beta V gene segment behaved as functional or pseudogenic. Typing coverage varied by locus: roughly 620-640 donors for A, B, C, DRB1 and DQB1; roughly 520 for DQA1; over 600 for DPA1; approximately 490 for DPB1. Class I and class II HLA loci were covered by the typing at four-digit resolution. Because of strong linkage in the cohort, roughly five DR-DQ haplotypes were treated as single units for association and clustering. The T cell repertoires of 550 to 850 subjects were profiled by immunosequencing and related to cytomegalovirus serostatus. The aim of the study was to test whether cataloging public T cell receptors could identify signatures of past pathogen exposure. Among the roughly 400 genotyped donors, approximately 82% belonged to the genetic ancestry cluster associated with self-reported Caucasian donors. High-throughput TCR immunosequencing, statistical association of individual TCRs with disease status, and machine learning were combined to predict cytomegalovirus infection status. Besides the first cohort of around 700 subjects, a separate validation cohort made up of some 110 different subjects was used. An early release that covered roughly 600 HLA-typed donors contained around 330 gigabases of sequencing data and 70 million to 100 million unique TCR sequences. Among approximately 370 genotyped donors of the cohort, an average of around 240,000 unique TCR beta nucleotide sequences was sequenced per donor, of which about 19% were non-productive. All discovery cohort repertoires had been generated using a single sequencing platform. Donor age, sex, ethnicity and CMV serostatus were compiled alongside the repertoire data. To study patterns of TCR occurrence, a later analysis re-analyzed previously published TCR beta repertoires from 666 donors and added high-resolution HLA genotyping. Overall study outcomes, separate from this receptor: Linkage disequilibrium might explain the correlated functional status among segregating V segments, but an unknown experimental factor could not be excluded. A few of the identified cytomegalovirus-associated TCR beta chains were confirmed in vitro to be specific for cytomegalovirus antigens. When HLA alleles, especially DR and DQ, strongly co-occurred, attributing TCR associations to individual alleles was difficult. Because the 87-base-pair reads could not distinguish some IMGT-functional V segments, including TRBV6-2 and TRBV6-3, those segments were excluded. In a later analysis, HLA-associated TCR beta chains were found to be more clonally expanded and to have lower generation probabilities than equally common non-associated chains. Specific HLA alleles were associated with 18,000 or so TCR beta sequences at a false discovery rate of 0.05 in a later analysis. Roughly uniform sequencing depth across donors was assumed in presence/absence analyses, although this assumption may not hold. The only immune exposure information available for the cohort was CMV serostatus. The classifier was reported to diagnose cytomegalovirus status with high specificity and sensitivity in both the original and validation cohorts. According to a later analysis, parvovirus B19, influenza, CMV and Epstein-Barr virus appeared linked to several top co-occurrence clusters. Because counts were too low, more than 15 rarely observed V segments, including chromosome 9 orphons, were left out of the earlier analysis of about 620 of the donors. HLA typing was unavailable for some donors at each locus, so association tests used only the typed subset. The authors suggested that the approach could potentially be generalized to other disease states and immunological phenotypes. Across donors, most TCR sequences were observed very rarely, whereas some public TCRs were present in many individuals. A later genetic analysis associated a missense DCLRE1C variant with V-gene and J-gene trimming of TCR beta chains, and an independent cohort replicated the association. A further reported finding was that TCR beta sequences accurately predicted the HLA-A and HLA-B alleles for most subjects in the first cohort. This cohort had only TCR beta chains sequenced, and the lack of alpha or paired-chain data limited which features could be detected. In a later genetic analysis, fewer N-insertions in productive TCRs were reported among donors in an Asian-associated ancestry cluster than the approximately 630-donor mean. According to a later analysis, TCR association rates differed among HLA loci, with DRB1 alleles showing the most associated TCRs and HLA-C alleles showing the fewest. The sequencing pipeline was judged likely to have produced a cluster of highly shared sequence variants as a technical artifact. The study gave a list of 150 to 200 TCR beta chains associated with cytomegalovirus. An earlier analysis of approximately 590 of the donors showed that most TCR beta V segments appeared in productive rearrangements either about 87% or about 30% of the time, which broadly matched IMGT annotations. Most CMV-associated TCR beta chains appeared to be HLA-restricted in a later analysis, and the HLA associations seemed to be driven largely by CMV exposure.

In total, roughly 670 healthy bone marrow donors made up the cohort. At the time of sampling, all cohort members were nominally healthy, though unrecorded immune exposures were likely present. The donor was CMV seronegative and was included in the group of 352 seronegative cohort members. A peripheral blood sample was provided by each donor, and peripheral blood mononuclear cells were used for TCR beta sequencing. The Qiagen DNeasy Blood Extraction Kit was used to extract genomic DNA from the blood cell samples. V loses 7 bases at its end and J loses 3 bases; junction bases beyond the gene matches: 7. Taken from the germline V gene, the CDR1 and CDR2 loops are MDHEN and SYDVKM. The CDR3 numbers 14 residues from cysteine through phenylalanine. The DNA shown is the 42-base CDR3, in frame from base 1. Remarks on this clone: The specificity of this receptor is unknown. Base qualities are not at hand, and no much larger clone is one base apart.

The library relied on the immunoSEQ multiplex PCR assay. For the multiplex PCR, a mixture combining 60 forward primers for TCR Vbeta segments and 13 reverse primers for TCR Jbeta segments was used. A multiplex PCR assay on genomic DNA amplified the CDR3 region of rearranged TCR beta genes. Amplified TCR beta libraries were sequenced as 87-base-pair reads on the Illumina HiSeq System. From the authors' description of their analysis: A later analysis tallied 75 million to 85 million unique TCR beta chains across the 666 repertoires, and some 10 million of those chains were shared by two or more donors. Raw reads were error-corrected and collapsed into unique sequences by a nearest-neighbor algorithm in which closely related sequences were merged to remove PCR and sequencing errors. CDR3 sequences were aligned to IMGT reference sequences to assign V, D and J gene segments. Each retained sequence needed at least a six-nucleotide match to both a V gene segment and a J gene segment. A rearrangement counted as productive if the CDR3 had no stop codons and remained in frame with V and J, and every other rearrangement counted as non-productive. Following IMGT convention, CDR3 was defined as the stretch from the second conserved V-encoded cysteine to the conserved J-encoded phenylalanine. In an earlier analysis of some 550 of the donors, sequences lacking an unambiguous match to a single V gene segment were excluded. In an earlier analysis of 587 of the donors, V segments were called functional above 56.7% productive rearrangements and were called segregating when the between-donor standard deviation exceeded 5%. A statistical classification framework was built to diagnose cytomegalovirus status from the catalog of TCR beta chain sequences. V and J gene assignment, in a later analysis, came from comparing TCR nucleotide sequences with IMGT/GENE-DB human TR gene sequences. Using the TCRdist pipeline, a later analysis assigned CDR3 sequences along with most-parsimonious VDJ recombination scenarios. A later analysis defined each TCR beta chain by its CDR3 amino acid sequence plus V-gene family, and excluded reads lacking a unique V-gene family. In a later analysis, 450 to 600 highly shared, low-generation-probability nucleotide sequences were removed to address suspected cross-contamination and a sequencing artifact. For each public chain, a later analysis derived a clonal expansion index from normalized ranks of inferred template counts within each repertoire. A later analysis computed generation probabilities with a VDJ recombination model fitted to out-of-frame rearrangements, and checked the results against IGoR. In a later analysis, hypergeometric tests were used to score TCR-TCR, TCR-HLA and TCR-CMV co-occurrence, with a repertoire-size bias correction applied to TCR pairs. A later analysis estimated false discovery rates by permuting HLA or CMV assignments 20 times. In a later analysis, co-occurring TCRs were grouped with DBSCAN, and TCRdist sequence similarity was added when clustering was performed within HLA-allele-positive subsets. Co-occurrence clustering excluded repertoires with fewer than 30,000 or more than 120,000 public chains, plus five with anomalous nucleotide sharing. Imported from immuneACCESS, the table was reduced by TCRdb to in-frame sequences with V and J called. These copies leave out some clones; in studies compared against another copy, an unresolved V gene accounts for under half, and the cause of the remainder is not known. V and J calls and clone size are copied from that table; D and trimming were computed from the DNA. The sample table records 150,000 or so clones; approximately 86% of these occur just once. Together, the top ten hold under 2.5% of the sample.

The origin of this receptor is a woman between 18 and 29 years old in good health and CMV-seronegative. The rearranged chain carries TRBV28 and TRBJ1-1, with 8 middle bases fitting TRBD1. Sequencing input: PBMCs. The DNA sequence reads TGTGCCAGCACCTGGACAGGGCTGGACACTGAAGCTTTCTTT. This codes for CASTWTGLDTEAFF. Outside the CDR3, residues come from the reference TRBV28 and TRBJ1-1 proteins, so the full variable domain is: DVKVTQSSRYLVKRTGEKVFLECVQDMDHENMFWYRQDPGLGLRLIYFSYDVKMKEKGDIPEGYSVSREKKERFSLILESASTNQTSMYLCASTWTGLDTEAFFGQGTRLTVV.